This T cell receptor beta chain was recorded in a study of blood T cell repertoires in COVID-19. Trimming took 8 bases from V and 2 from J; bases not matched to a gene: 7. The CDR3 loop spans 15 amino acids. Germline V gene sequence: CDR1 SGHAT, CDR2 FQNNGV. In the original workflow: Amplification from reference gene primers served as the basis for estimated nucleated cell counts. The assay was immunoSEQ multiplex PCR, and TCRdb's table has in-frame clones only and misses some. The V and J calls and clone size come from that table; D and trimming were worked out from the DNA. This sample has some 250,000 clones; more than 80% occur once, and the top ten carry approximately 2%.

The sequence was collected from a man in his thirties or forties who had recovered from COVID-19. Sequenced input: peripheral blood. This rearrangement joins TRBV11-2 to TRBJ1-5; 9 bases align to TRBD1. DNA for the CDR3: TGTGCCAGCTCACAGGGGGCGGGGGGCAATCAGCCCCAGCATTTT. It translates to CASSQGAGGNQPQHF.